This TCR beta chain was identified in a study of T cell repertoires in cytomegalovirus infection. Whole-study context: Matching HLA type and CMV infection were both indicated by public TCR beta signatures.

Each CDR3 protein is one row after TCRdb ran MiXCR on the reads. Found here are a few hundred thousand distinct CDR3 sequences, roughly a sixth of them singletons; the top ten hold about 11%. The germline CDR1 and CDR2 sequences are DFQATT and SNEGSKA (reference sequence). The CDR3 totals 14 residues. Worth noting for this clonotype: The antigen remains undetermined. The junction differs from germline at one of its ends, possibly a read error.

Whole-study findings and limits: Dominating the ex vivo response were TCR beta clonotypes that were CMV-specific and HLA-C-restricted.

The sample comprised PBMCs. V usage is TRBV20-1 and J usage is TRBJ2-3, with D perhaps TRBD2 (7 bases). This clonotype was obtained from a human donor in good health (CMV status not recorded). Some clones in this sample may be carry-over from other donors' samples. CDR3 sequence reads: CNARWRGTTDTQYF. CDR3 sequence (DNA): TGCAATGCTAGATGGCGGGGGACAACAGATACGCAGTATTTT.